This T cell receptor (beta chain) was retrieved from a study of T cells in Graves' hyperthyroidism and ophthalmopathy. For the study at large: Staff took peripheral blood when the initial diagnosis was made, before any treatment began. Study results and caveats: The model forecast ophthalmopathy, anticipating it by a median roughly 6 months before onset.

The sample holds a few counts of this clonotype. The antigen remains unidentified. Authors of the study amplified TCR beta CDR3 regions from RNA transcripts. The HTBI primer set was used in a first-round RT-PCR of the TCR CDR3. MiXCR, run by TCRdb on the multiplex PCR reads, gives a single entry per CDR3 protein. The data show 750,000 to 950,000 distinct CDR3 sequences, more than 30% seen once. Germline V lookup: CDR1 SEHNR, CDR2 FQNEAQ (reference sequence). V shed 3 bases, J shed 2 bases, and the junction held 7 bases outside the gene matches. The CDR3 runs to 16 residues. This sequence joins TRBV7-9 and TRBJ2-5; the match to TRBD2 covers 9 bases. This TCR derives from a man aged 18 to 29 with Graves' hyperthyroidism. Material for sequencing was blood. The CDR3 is CASSLLATSGQETQYF. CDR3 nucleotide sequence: TGTGCCAGCAGCTTGTTGGCGACTAGCGGACAAGAGACCCAGTACTTC.